A selection of T cell receptor beta chains follows, all from one sample in a study of blood T cell repertoires in COVID-19. Measured with immunoSEQ multiplex PCR; TCRdb has only the in-frame clones, and not every one. The sample lists 230,000 or so clones, nearly 90% occurring once. The source material was peripheral blood. These receptors all come from a middle-aged woman who had recovered from COVID-19. Each CDR3 is given with its conserved first and last residue. D genes are given only for firm matches. Expanded clones are given a class, and other clones once, few, many or no size at all.

TRBV6-5,-,TRBJ1-2,-,CASYNKGVNYGYTF,TGTGCCAGCTATAATAAGGGGGTTAACTATGGCTACACCTTC
TRBV6-4,-,TRBJ2-1,-,CASARTPGGSYNEQFF,TGTGCCAGCGCCCGCACCCCCGGCGGTTCCTACAATGAGCAGTTCTTC
TRBV18,-,TRBJ1-6,-,CASSPGQRAIMNSPLHF,TGTGCCAGCTCACCAGGGCAGAGGGCCATAATGAATTCACCCCTCCACTTT
TRBV4-1,-,TRBJ2-2,TRBD2,CASSQHPGGQVGELFF,TGCGCCAGCAGCCAACATCCGGGAGGGCAGGTCGGGGAGCTGTTTTTT
TRBV19,-,TRBJ1-5,TRBD1,CASSETGAGQPQHF,TGTGCCAGTAGTGAGACAGGGGCCGGACAGCCCCAGCATTTT
TRBV5-1,-,TRBJ1-2,-,CASSLAGQRSNYGYTF,TGCGCCAGCAGCTTGGCCGGACAGAGATCTAACTATGGCTACACCTTC
TRBV5-1,-,TRBJ2-1,-,CASSSLVDNEQFF,TGCGCCAGCAGCTCCCTAGTGGACAATGAGCAGTTCTTC
TRBV5-1,-,TRBJ2-1,-,CASSLEGWGNEQFF,TGCGCCAGCAGCTTGGAGGGGTGGGGCAATGAGCAGTTCTTC
TRBV20-1,once,TRBJ2-7,-,CSASLQGTYEQYF,TGCAGTGCTAGTCTCCAGGGAACCTACGAGCAGTACTTC
TRBV19,-,TRBJ2-1,-,CASSFASLHGGEQFF,TGTGCCAGTAGTTTTGCCAGCTTACACGGCGGTGAGCAGTTCTTC
TRBV2,-,TRBJ1-5,-,CASRKGGASNQPQHF,TGTGCCAGCAGGAAGGGGGGGGCGTCAAATCAGCCCCAGCATTTT
TRBV4-1,-,TRBJ2-1,TRBD2,CASSQDFPSGISNEQFF,TGCGCCAGCAGCCAAGATTTTCCTAGCGGGATTTCCAATGAGCAGTTCTTC
TRBV19,-,TRBJ1-1,TRBD1,CASSSQGGASEAFF,TGTGCCAGTAGTTCTCAGGGGGGTGCGAGTGAAGCTTTCTTT
TRBV2,-,TRBJ2-3,-,CASTVPGGTDTQYF,TGTGCCAGCACCGTACCAGGGGGCACAGATACGCAGTATTTT
TRBV20-1,-,TRBJ1-2,-,CSASALALAGGYTF,TGCAGTGCTAGTGCCCTGGCACTCGCGGGGGGCTACACCTTC
TRBV2,-,TRBJ1-5,-,CASMGRGGNQPQHF,TGTGCCAGCATGGGGAGGGGCGGCAATCAGCCCCAGCATTTT
TRBV25-1,-,TRBJ1-1,-,CASAPDRVNTEAFF,TGTGCCAGTGCGCCGGACAGAGTGAACACTGAAGCTTTCTTT
TRBV7-9,-,TRBJ2-2,-,CASSSLRGDTGELFF,TGTGCCAGCAGCTCCCTCAGGGGGGACACCGGGGAGCTGTTTTTT
TRBV11-3,-,TRBJ2-1,-,CASSSERLGVYNEQFF,TGTGCCAGCAGCTCAGAAAGACTAGGGGTCTACAATGAGCAGTTCTTC
TRBV6-5,-,TRBJ1-2,-,CASTRPGLGDGYTF,TGTGCCAGCACCCGGCCAGGGCTTGGGGATGGCTACACCTTC
TRBV2,-,TRBJ2-7,-,CASSERGYSMGQYF,TGTGCCAGCAGTGAAAGGGGCTATAGCATGGGGCAGTACTTC
TRBV19,-,TRBJ1-5,-,CASMTGTHGGRQPQHF,TGTGCCAGCATGACCGGGACACACGGTGGTAGGCAGCCCCAGCATTTT
TRBV11-2,-,TRBJ2-7,TRBD1,CASSPGQGNEQYF,TGTGCCAGCAGCCCGGGACAGGGGAACGAGCAGTACTTC
TRBV29-1,-,TRBJ1-4,-,CSGGLREKLFF,TGCAGCGGGGGGTTGAGAGAAAAACTGTTTTTT
TRBV19,-,TRBJ1-2,TRBD1,CASSIPGQKGYTF,TGTGCCAGTAGTATACCGGGACAGAAGGGCTACACCTTC
TRBV30,-,TRBJ2-5,-,CAWSVGGPSETQYF,TGTGCCTGGAGTGTTGGAGGGCCGAGCGAGACCCAGTACTTC
TRBV5-1,-,TRBJ2-2,TRBD1,CASTGTGVNTGELFF,TGCGCCAGTACCGGGACAGGGGTCAACACCGGGGAGCTGTTTTTT
TRBV7-9,-,TRBJ1-1,TRBD1,CASSLRRDRGFPEAFF,TGTGCCAGCAGCCTACGAAGGGACAGGGGGTTCCCTGAAGCTTTCTTT
TRBV4-3,-,TRBJ2-1,TRBD2,CASSQDSGGWNEQFF,TGCGCCAGCAGCCAAGACTCGGGAGGGTGGAATGAGCAGTTCTTC
TRBV10-3,-,TRBJ1-2,TRBD1,CAISGGQPYGYTF,TGTGCCATCAGTGGGGGACAGCCCTATGGCTACACCTTC
TRBV10-3,-,TRBJ1-1,TRBD1,CAISSGTANTEAFF,TGTGCCATCAGTTCGGGGACAGCCAACACTGAAGCTTTCTTT
TRBV10-3,-,TRBJ2-5,TRBD2,CAISESGGVRETQYF,TGTGCCATCAGTGAGAGCGGGGGGGTCCGTGAGACCCAGTACTTC
TRBV19,-,TRBJ1-5,-,CASGGEVGNQPQHF,TGTGCCAGTGGGGGCGAGGTTGGCAATCAGCCCCAGCATTTT
TRBV7-9,many,TRBJ1-5,-,CASSQGLDSNQPQHF,TGTGCCAGCAGCCAGGGACTGGATAGCAATCAGCCCCAGCATTTT
TRBV4-1,-,TRBJ1-1,-,CASSPIYRAGTEAFF,TGCGCCAGCAGCCCTATCTACAGGGCGGGCACTGAAGCTTTCTTT
TRBV24-1,once,TRBJ2-5,-,CATSGGAQETQYF,TGTGCCACCAGTGGCGGGGCCCAAGAGACCCAGTACTTC
TRBV28,once,TRBJ2-5,-,CASSLGGPETQYF,TGTGCCAGCAGTTTGGGGGGTCCAGAGACCCAGTACTTC
TRBV6-5,-,TRBJ1-3,-,CASNGAGNTIYF,TGTGCCAGCAATGGAGCTGGAAACACCATATATTTT
TRBV29-1,-,TRBJ2-7,-,CSVEAHGQRDYEQYF,TGCAGCGTTGAAGCTCACGGACAGCGGGACTACGAGCAGTACTTC
TRBV2,-,TRBJ1-6,-,CASSYDKINSPLHF,TGTGCCAGCAGTTATGACAAGATAAATTCACCCCTCCACTTT
TRBV18,few,TRBJ1-1,TRBD1,CASVGQGNWAFF,TGTGCCAGCGTCGGACAGGGCAATTGGGCTTTCTTT
TRBV7-2,-,TRBJ2-1,-,CASSFWGDEQFF,TGTGCCAGCAGCTTTTGGGGGGATGAGCAGTTCTTC
TRBV30,-,TRBJ2-7,-,CAWSDPRQGSYEQYF,TGTGCCTGGAGTGACCCCCGTCAGGGGAGCTACGAGCAGTACTTC
TRBV5-4,-,TRBJ1-4,-,CASSLDRTHEKLFF,TGTGCCAGCAGCTTGGACCGGACTCATGAAAAACTGTTTTTT
TRBV6-5,-,TRBJ1-2,TRBD1,CASSYGQGNYGYTF,TGTGCCAGCAGTTACGGACAGGGGAACTATGGCTACACCTTC
TRBV7-9,-,TRBJ1-2,-,CASSLSRGGWSGYTF,TGTGCCAGCAGCTTATCACGGGGAGGCTGGTCTGGCTACACCTTC
TRBV28,-,TRBJ1-5,TRBD1,CASYGATGMGQPQHF,TGTGCCAGCTACGGCGCGACAGGGATGGGCCAGCCCCAGCATTTT